This paragraph reports one T cell receptor (beta chain). The data derive from a study of T cell responses to AZD1222 COVID-19 vaccine. Data came from immunoSEQ multiplex PCR; TCRdb stores just in-frame clones and leaves some out. The sample consists of roughly 120,000 clones, 75% to 90% of them appearing once. The material was peripheral blood, obtained 28 days after the second AZD1222 dose. This receptor was identified in an adult who received the AZD1222 COVID-19 vaccine.

CDR3 residues: CASSPLSGQDYEQYF. CDR3 DNA: TGTGCCAGCTCACCACTATCGGGACAGGACTACGAGCAGTACTTC. The chain carries TRBV18 and TRBJ2-7, with 8 positions matching TRBD1. CDR3 length equals 15 residues. Germline CDR1 KGHSH, CDR2 LQKENI. With 1 base clipped from V and 3 bases from J, the junction kept 5 bases outside the gene matches. The full variable domain, rest sourced from reference TRBV18 and TRBJ2-7, is NAGVMQNPRHLVRRRGQEARLRCSPMKGHSHVYWYRQLPEEGLKFMVYLQKENIIDESGMPKERFSAEFPKEGPSILRIQQVVRGDSAAYFCASSPLSGQDYEQYFGPGTRLTVT.